These 13 T cell receptor beta chains originate from one sample sequenced in a study of breast tumors, draining lymph nodes, adjacent tissues. Each CDR3 protein is one row after TCRdb ran MiXCR on the multiplex PCR reads. The profile covers fewer than 85,000 distinct CDR3 sequences, with approximately 19% appearing a single time and over 2% taken by the ten largest. Axillary draining lymph nodes of breast cancer patients supplied the node samples. Material: axillary lymph node tissue. The receptors derive from a female donor with breast cancer. Some clones in this sample may be carry-over from other donors' samples.

This clonotype was counted at least ten times. The rearrangement uses TRBV5-5 and TRBJ2-3; D may be TRBD1 (7 bases). The CDR3 runs 16 residues. CDR1 and CDR2 from the germline V gene are SGHKS and YYEKEE (reference sequence). The V gene lost 4 bases and the J gene lost 4 bases, with 19 bases spanning the gap. The CDR3 coding sequence is TGTGCCAGCAGCCCGGGAGTGGCAGGGGGTCCAGATACGCAGTATTTT. This sequence encodes CASSPGVAGGPDTQYF.

About this clonotype itself: With a much larger clone just one base away, this may be a read error. The V gene is TRBV5-6, the J gene TRBJ1-3; D possibly corresponds to TRBD1 (5 bases). V dropped 0 bases and J dropped 2 bases, with 9 bases sitting between them. The CDR3 runs 15 residues. CDR1 and CDR2 (germline): SGHDT, YYEEEE. The DNA for the CDR3 is TGTGCCAGCAGCTTGGGGGGGTTCCCTGGAAACACCATATATTTT. Translating it yields CASSLGGFPGNTIYF.

Ten or more counts support this clonotype. V gene TRBV7-2 combines with J gene TRBJ2-7; no clear D. Germline V CDR1 and CDR2: SGHTA, FQGNSA. The CDR3 is made up of 11 amino acids. The ends were cut back, 5 bases at V and 2 bases at J, with 4 bases in the middle. Here the CDR3 DNA reads TGTGCCAGCAGCGTCGCCTACGAGCAGTACTTC. Translated, it gives CASSVAYEQYF.

This clonotype was seen at least ten times. The chain combines TRBV12-3 or TRBV12-4 with TRBJ1-6; TRBD1 aligns across 9 bases. The CDR3 is made up of 15 amino acids. Losses at the gene ends were 5 bases for V and 7 bases for J; bases not matched to a gene: 6. CDR3 region: CASSPGQGTNSPLHF. The CDR3, as DNA: TGTGCCAGCAGTCCCGGACAGGGGACCAATTCACCCCTCCACTTT.

This clonotype turned up a few times. The chain employs TRBV3-1 and TRBJ2-3; 10 bases map to TRBD1. Germline CDR1 LGHDT, CDR2 YNNKEL (reference sequence). The CDR3 totals 16 residues. Losses at the gene ends were 3 bases for V and 0 bases for J; bases not matched to a gene: 3. The CDR3 is CASSQPGQGSTDTQYF. Written as DNA, the CDR3 is TGTGCCAGCAGCCAGCCGGGACAGGGGAGCACAGATACGCAGTATTTT.

This clonotype has a count of ten or more. The chain has TRBV7-9 and TRBJ2-7, with D perhaps given as TRBD1 or TRBD2 (5 bases each). Germline lookup yields CDR1 SEHNR and CDR2 FQNEAQ (reference sequence). The CDR3 is 15 residues long. V shed 5 bases and J shed 3 bases, with 17 bases lying between them. This CDR3 reads CASSPAGDRIYEQYF. CDR3 in DNA: TGTGCCAGCAGCCCGGCGGGCGACAGAATCTACGAGCAGTACTTC.

For this clonotype: Being one base from a much bigger clone, this may be a read error. The J gene is TRBJ2-2, the V gene TRBV6-6; 9 bases are shared with TRBD1. V lost 0 bases and J lost 6; bases outside the gene matches: 8. The CDR3 totals 17 residues. CDR1 and CDR2 from the germline V gene are MNHNY and SVGAGI (reference sequence). The chain's CDR3 is CASSYSLSTGGSGELFF. DNA of the CDR3: TGTGCCAGCAGTTACTCGCTTTCGACAGGGGGGTCCGGGGAGCTGTTTTTT.

On this clonotype itself: Being one base from a much bigger clone, this may be a read error. The chain has TRBV19 and TRBJ2-2, with D unclear. The CDR3 covers 14 residues. V lost 7 bases and J 6 bases, leaving 15 bases between the germline ends. Per the germline V gene, CDR1 is LNHDA and CDR2 is SQIVND (reference sequence). CDR3 loop: CASKDLVSSGELFF. CDR3 DNA: TGTGCCAGTAAGGATCTCGTGAGCTCCGGGGAGCTGTTTTTT.

This clonotype turned up a few times. The chain employs TRBV5-4 and TRBJ2-4; D is possibly TRBD1 (6 bases). V shed 2 bases and J shed 0 bases, with 6 bases lying between them. Germline-derived CDR1 and CDR2 are SGHNT and YYREEE (reference sequence). The length of the CDR3 is 14 residues. In DNA, the CDR3 is TGTGCCAGCAGCTTCAGGGGAGCCAAAAACATTCAGTACTTC. Protein product: CASSFRGAKNIQYF.

This clonotype was picked up many times. The chain has TRBV7-2 and TRBJ2-1; D remains ambiguous. Germline CDR1 is SGHTA and CDR2 is FQGNSA. The germline V and J ends were trimmed by 4 bases and 9 bases, with 13 bases remaining between them. This CDR3 has 13 residues. The CDR3 sequence: CASSSANRAEQFF. In nucleotides, the CDR3 is TGTGCCAGCAGCTCAGCTAACCGCGCTGAGCAGTTCTTC.

In its sample, this clonotype was seen many times. The chain is built from TRBV6-2 or TRBV6-3 and TRBJ2-7; TRBD1 matches 7 bases. Germline CDR1 and CDR2: MNHEY and SVGEGT. V lost 7 bases to trimming and J lost 2 bases; unmatched junction nucleotides: 2. The CDR3 spans 12 residues. CDR3 in DNA: TGTGCCAGCACAGACAGGGCCTACGAGCAGTACTTC. Amino acids: CASTDRAYEQYF.

The genes are TRBV19 and TRBJ2-4; TRBD1 is a possible D gene (6 bases). CDR3 length equals 16 residues. The germline V gene encodes CDR1 LNHDA and CDR2 SQIVND (reference sequence). V lost 4 bases and J lost 4, with 17 bases in between. The CDR3 DNA sequence: TGTGCCAGTAGTACGTTCCTCCCCGGACAGAAAAACATTCAGTACTTC. Its translation: CASSTFLPGQKNIQYF.

Ten or more counts support this clonotype. The chain couples TRBV20-1 to TRBJ2-7; D unresolved. V shed 0 bases and J shed 0 bases, with 12 bases lying between them. Germline values: CDR1 DFQATT, CDR2 SNEGSKA (reference sequence). CDR3 length equals 15 residues. The CDR3 DNA sequence: TGCAGTGCTAGAGATCAAGGGCGGAGCTCCTACGAGCAGTACTTC. Encoded protein: CSARDQGRSSYEQYF.